The rows below give T cell receptor beta chains drawn from one sample of a study of blood T cell repertoires in COVID-19. Libraries were prepared by immunoSEQ multiplex PCR; TCRdb keeps only in-frame clonotypes and omits some of them. In the table there are about 210,000 clones, 70% to 90% of which are singletons. The specimen was PBMCs or T cells enriched from blood (not recorded which). These receptor sequences come from a man younger than 40 who had recovered from COVID-19. Each CDR3 is given with its conserved first and last residue. The D gene is left open where the match is weak. Clone size appears in some rows only: once, few, many, or a class for an expanded clone.

V gene,J gene,clone size,D gene,CDR3 protein,CDR3 DNA
TRBV2,TRBJ2-7,NA,TRBD2,CASSQLANPTYEQYF,TGTGCCAGCAGTCAACTAGCGAACCCAACCTACGAGCAGTACTTC
TRBV30,TRBJ1-2,NA,NA,CACTGQPTTNYGYTF,TGTGCCTGTACAGGACAGCCAACCACTAACTATGGCTACACCTTC
TRBV11-3,TRBJ1-3,NA,NA,CASSPGTGNTIYF,TGTGCCAGCAGCCCCGGTACGGGAAACACCATATATTTT
TRBV10-3,TRBJ2-3,NA,TRBD1,CAIRTGGNTDTQYF,TGTGCCATCAGGACAGGGGGTAACACAGATACGCAGTATTTT
TRBV29-1,TRBJ2-7,NA,NA,CSVIFSVYEQYF,TGCAGCGTTATTTTTTCTGTCTACGAGCAGTACTTC
TRBV4-1,TRBJ1-2,NA,NA,CASSQDQGGLSYGYTF,TGCGCCAGCAGCCAAGACCAAGGGGGTTTGAGCTATGGCTACACCTTC
TRBV11-2,TRBJ2-1,NA,TRBD2,CASSLALGTSFYEQFF,TGTGCCAGCAGCTTAGCCCTAGGGACTAGCTTCTATGAGCAGTTCTTC
TRBV18,TRBJ2-3,NA,NA,CASSPPWGGTDTQYF,TGTGCCAGCTCACCACCATGGGGGGGCACAGATACGCAGTATTTT
TRBV5-1,TRBJ2-7,NA,TRBD2,CASSLAGLAGDEQYF,TGCGCCAGCAGCTTGGCGGGACTAGCGGGTGACGAGCAGTACTTC
TRBV10-2,TRBJ1-1,NA,TRBD1,CASSMTGGGTEAFF,TGCGCCAGCAGCATGACAGGGGGTGGCACTGAAGCTTTCTTT
TRBV5-5,TRBJ2-1,NA,TRBD2,CASSPLRGVYNEQFF,TGTGCCAGCAGCCCCTTGCGGGGGGTGTACAATGAGCAGTTCTTC
TRBV4-3,TRBJ2-3,NA,TRBD2,CASSQDLGLARPRTDTQYF,TGCGCCAGCAGCCAAGATCTAGGACTAGCGAGACCTAGGACAGATACGCAGTATTTT
TRBV6-5,TRBJ1-2,NA,NA,CASSYSSGGYTF,TGTGCCAGCAGTTACTCCTCAGGCGGCTACACCTTC
TRBV9,TRBJ1-3,NA,NA,CASSVAPRSSGNTIYF,TGTGCCAGCAGCGTAGCTCCGCGGAGCTCTGGAAACACCATATATTTT
TRBV5-5,TRBJ1-2,NA,NA,CASSLAPGTLLYTF,TGTGCCAGCAGCTTGGCCCCAGGGACATTACTCTACACCTTC
TRBV6-2/TRBV6-3,TRBJ2-3,once,TRBD2,CASSYSSGLAGADTQYF,TGTGCCAGCAGTTACTCGAGTGGACTAGCGGGGGCAGATACGCAGTATTTT
TRBV11-2,TRBJ1-2,once,NA,CASSLPNYRDGYTF,TGTGCCAGCAGCTTACCCAACTATCGGGATGGCTACACCTTC
TRBV7-9,TRBJ2-7,few,NA,CASSLTPPGGRGSPEQYF,TGTGCCAGCAGCCTAACCCCTCCGGGGGGCCGCGGGTCTCCCGAGCAGTACTTC
TRBV5-1,TRBJ1-4,few,TRBD1,CASREKTGGGEKLFF,TGCGCCAGCAGAGAGAAAACAGGGGGTGGTGAAAAACTGTTTTTT
TRBV6-5,TRBJ1-5,NA,NA,CASSYSRGNQPQHF,TGTGCCAGCAGTTACTCGAGAGGTAATCAGCCCCAGCATTTT
TRBV3-1/TRBV3-2,TRBJ2-5,NA,NA,CASSQTSGKGEKTQYF,TGTGCCAGCAGCCAAACGTCCGGGAAAGGTGAAAAGACCCAGTACTTC
TRBV4-2,TRBJ2-7,NA,TRBD1,CASSPGTGDYEQYF,TGTGCCAGCAGCCCCGGGACAGGTGACTACGAGCAGTACTTC
TRBV10-1,TRBJ2-7,few,NA,CASSESSTGRSYEQYF,TGCGCCAGCAGTGAGTCGTCGACAGGCCGGAGCTACGAGCAGTACTTC
TRBV19,TRBJ1-2,NA,TRBD1,CASSIRDSKYGYTF,TGTGCCAGTAGTATTCGGGACAGCAAATATGGCTACACCTTC
TRBV7-9,TRBJ2-3,NA,NA,CASSPSGHSTDTQYF,TGTGCCAGCAGCCCCAGCGGGCACAGCACAGATACGCAGTATTTT
TRBV14,TRBJ2-7,NA,NA,CASSQVIGQGGSYEQYF,TGTGCCAGCAGCCAAGTAATAGGCCAAGGGGGCTCCTACGAGCAGTACTTC
TRBV5-4,TRBJ1-1,NA,NA,CASSFRTGNTEAFF,TGTGCCAGCAGCTTTCGTACAGGGAACACTGAAGCTTTCTTT
TRBV4-3,TRBJ1-4,once,TRBD1,CASSHDRANEKLFF,TGCGCCAGCAGCCATGACAGGGCAAATGAAAAACTGTTTTTT
TRBV29-1,TRBJ1-2,once,NA,CSAPRGDMTADYTF,TGCAGCGCCCCCCGCGGGGATATGACAGCCGACTACACCTTC
TRBV19,TRBJ1-1,NA,NA,CASSMGQTNTEAFF,TGTGCCAGTAGTATGGGCCAGACGAACACTGAAGCTTTCTTT
TRBV28,TRBJ1-3,NA,NA,CASSPQRASGNTIYF,TGTGCCAGCAGCCCGCAGCGGGCTTCTGGAAACACCATATATTTT
TRBV29-1,TRBJ1-1,NA,TRBD1,CSVAGGGTEAFF,TGCAGCGTTGCAGGGGGAGGAACTGAAGCTTTCTTT
TRBV11-2,TRBJ2-7,NA,NA,CASSFEGGDYEQYF,TGTGCCAGCAGCTTCGAGGGAGGTGACTACGAGCAGTACTTC
TRBV14,TRBJ1-6,NA,NA,CASSHPGESPLHF,TGTGCCAGCAGCCACCCAGGGGAATCACCCCTCCACTTT
TRBV29-1,TRBJ2-7,NA,NA,CSVELRGTNTYEQYF,TGCAGCGTTGAGCTTCGGGGAACTAACACCTACGAGCAGTACTTC
TRBV15,TRBJ1-2,NA,NA,CATSRVRSHGYTF,TGTGCCACCAGCAGAGTACGGTCCCATGGCTACACCTTC
TRBV6-5,TRBJ1-2,NA,NA,CASSYSQGPNYGYTF,TGTGCCAGCAGTTACTCCCAGGGTCCTAACTATGGCTACACCTTC
TRBV4-3,TRBJ2-1,NA,TRBD2,CASSHRTSGSSEEQFF,TGCGCCAGCAGCCATCGAACTAGCGGGAGTTCAGAAGAGCAGTTCTTC
TRBV25-1,TRBJ2-1,NA,NA,CASSDDLSLGHSYNEQFF,TGTGCCAGCAGTGATGATCTATCTTTGGGACATTCCTACAATGAGCAGTTCTTC
TRBV28,TRBJ2-7,NA,TRBD1,CASKPGTGPSYEQYF,TGTGCCAGCAAACCCGGGACAGGGCCGTCCTACGAGCAGTACTTC
TRBV20-1,TRBJ1-5,NA,NA,CSASRGTYSNQPQHF,TGCAGTGCTAGTCGGGGTACCTATAGCAATCAGCCCCAGCATTTT
TRBV11-3,TRBJ2-2,NA,TRBD2,CASSFTSGRNTGELFF,TGTGCCAGCAGCTTTACTAGCGGGAGGAACACCGGGGAGCTGTTTTTT
TRBV18,TRBJ2-7,NA,TRBD1,CASSRDRGPYEQYF,TGTGCCAGCTCACGTGACAGGGGGCCTTACGAGCAGTACTTC
TRBV7-2,TRBJ2-3,NA,NA,CASSSRAASTDTQYF,TGTGCCAGCAGCTCGAGAGCGGCTAGCACAGATACGCAGTATTTT
TRBV4-1,TRBJ1-1,few,TRBD1,CASSRGTGGRAEAFF,TGCGCCAGCAGCCGCGGAACAGGGGGTAGGGCTGAAGCTTTCTTT
TRBV10-3,TRBJ2-1,once,NA,CAIGLQETQFF,TGTGCCATCGGACTACAGGAGACCCAGTTCTTC
TRBV12-3/TRBV12-4,TRBJ1-5,NA,TRBD1,CASSFQGGQPQHF,TGTGCCAGCAGTTTTCAGGGGGGACAGCCCCAGCATTTT
TRBV15,TRBJ2-7,NA,NA,CATSRDRGGYEQYF,TGTGCCACCAGCAGAGATCGAGGTGGGTACGAGCAGTACTTC
TRBV6-2/TRBV6-3,TRBJ2-7,NA,TRBD1,CASSQTTGASYEQYF,TGTGCCAGCAGCCAAACGACAGGGGCTTCCTACGAGCAGTACTTC
TRBV20-1,TRBJ2-1,NA,NA,CSVPIYNEQFF,TGCAGTGTCCCAATTTACAATGAGCAGTTCTTC
TRBV7-7,TRBJ2-1,NA,TRBD2,CASSPTGTRSLNEQFF,TGTGCCAGCAGCCCCACCGGGACTAGGAGCCTCAATGAGCAGTTCTTC
TRBV11-3,TRBJ2-3,NA,NA,CASSLVSGGPSLTDTQYF,TGTGCCAGCAGCTTAGTTTCGGGGGGCCCCTCTCTCACAGATACGCAGTATTTT
TRBV7-9,TRBJ2-7,NA,NA,CASAGVDEQYF,TGTGCCAGCGCCGGGGTCGACGAGCAGTACTTC